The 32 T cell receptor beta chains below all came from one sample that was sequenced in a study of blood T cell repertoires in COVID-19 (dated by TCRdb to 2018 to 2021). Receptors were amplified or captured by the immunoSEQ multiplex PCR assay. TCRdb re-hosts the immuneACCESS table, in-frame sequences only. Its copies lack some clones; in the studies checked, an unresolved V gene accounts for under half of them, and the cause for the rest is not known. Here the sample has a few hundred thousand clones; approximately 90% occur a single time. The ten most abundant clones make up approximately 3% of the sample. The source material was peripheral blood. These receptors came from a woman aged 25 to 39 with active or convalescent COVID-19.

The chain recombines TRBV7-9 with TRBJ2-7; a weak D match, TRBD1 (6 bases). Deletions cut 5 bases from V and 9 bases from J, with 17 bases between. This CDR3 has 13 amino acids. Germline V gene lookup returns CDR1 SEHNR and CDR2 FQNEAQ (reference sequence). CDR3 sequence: CASSPSGTPWQYF. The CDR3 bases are TGTGCCAGCAGCCCTAGTGGGACACCCTGGCAGTACTTC.

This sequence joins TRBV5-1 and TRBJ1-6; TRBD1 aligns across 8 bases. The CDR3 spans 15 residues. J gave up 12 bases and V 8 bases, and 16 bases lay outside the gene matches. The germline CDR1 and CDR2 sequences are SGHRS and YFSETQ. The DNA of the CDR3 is TGCGCCAGTAGTTTGACCGGGACAGGAGACATACCCCTCCACTTT. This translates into CASSLTGTGDIPLHF.

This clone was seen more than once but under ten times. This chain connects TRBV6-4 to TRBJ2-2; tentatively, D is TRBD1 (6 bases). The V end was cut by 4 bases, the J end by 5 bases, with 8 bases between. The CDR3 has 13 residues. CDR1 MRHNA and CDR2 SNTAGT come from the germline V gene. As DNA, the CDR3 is TGTGCCAGCAGTGCGCAGGGGACCGGGGAGCTGTTTTTT. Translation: CASSAQGTGELFF.

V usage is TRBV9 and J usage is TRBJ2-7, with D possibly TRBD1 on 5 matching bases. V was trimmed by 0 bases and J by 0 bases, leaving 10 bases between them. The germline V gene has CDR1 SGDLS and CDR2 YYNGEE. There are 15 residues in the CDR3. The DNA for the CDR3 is TGTGCCAGCAGCGTAGGCCAGGGCAACTCCTACGAGCAGTACTTC. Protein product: CASSVGQGNSYEQYF.

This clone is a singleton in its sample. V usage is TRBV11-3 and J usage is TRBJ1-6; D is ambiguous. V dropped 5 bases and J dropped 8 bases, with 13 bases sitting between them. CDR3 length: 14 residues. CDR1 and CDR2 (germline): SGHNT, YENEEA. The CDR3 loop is CASSVEDGDSPLHF. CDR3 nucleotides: TGTGCCAGCAGCGTGGAAGACGGGGATTCACCCCTCCACTTT.

The CDR3, as DNA: TGTGCCATGGAAGGAGAGGCAGAGACCCAGTACTTC. Its protein is CAMEGEAETQYF. The rearrangement uses TRBV30 and TRBJ2-5; unclear D gene. The CDR3 totals 12 residues. Trimming cost V 8 bases and J 4 bases, with 14 bases left between them. CDR1 is GTSNPN, CDR2 SVGIG, per germline (reference sequence).

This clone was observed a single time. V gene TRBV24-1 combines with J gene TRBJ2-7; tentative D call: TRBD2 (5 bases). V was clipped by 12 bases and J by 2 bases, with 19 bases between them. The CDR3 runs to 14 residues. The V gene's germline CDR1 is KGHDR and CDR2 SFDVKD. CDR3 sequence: CAAVLPDFPYEQYF. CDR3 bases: TGTGCCGCGGTACTTCCGGACTTTCCCTACGAGCAGTACTTC.

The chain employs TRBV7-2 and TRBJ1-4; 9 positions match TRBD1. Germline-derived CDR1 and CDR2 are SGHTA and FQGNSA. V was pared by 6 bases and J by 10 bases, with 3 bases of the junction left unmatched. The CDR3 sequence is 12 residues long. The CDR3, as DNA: TGTGCCAGCAGTTCGACAGGGGGAAAACTGTTTTTT. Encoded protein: CASSSTGGKLFF.

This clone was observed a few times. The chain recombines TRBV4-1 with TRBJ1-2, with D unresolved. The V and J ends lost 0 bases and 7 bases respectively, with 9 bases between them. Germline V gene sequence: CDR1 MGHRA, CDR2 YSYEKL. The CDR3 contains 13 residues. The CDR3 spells CASSQDEDLGYTF. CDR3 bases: TGCGCCAGCAGCCAAGATGAGGATCTTGGCTACACCTTC.

CDR3 DNA: TGTGCCAGCAGTTACGGAAGCAGGGAAGTTGGGGACTATGGCTACACCTTC. Protein sequence: CASSYGSREVGDYGYTF. The V and J genes are TRBV6-8 and TRBJ1-2, with D maybe TRBD1 (5 bases). The germline V gene has CDR1 MNHGY and CDR2 SAAAGT. The CDR3 runs 17 residues. Trimming cost V 2 bases and J 3 bases, with 19 bases left between them.

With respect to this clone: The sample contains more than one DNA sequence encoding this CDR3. The CDR3 DNA sequence: TGTGCCAGCAGCACCCGGACAGGGGCCTACGAGCAGTACTTC. It codes for CASSTRTGAYEQYF. This chain joins TRBV7-9 and TRBJ2-7; 9 bases are shared with TRBD1. The V and J ends lost 5 bases and 2 bases, in that order; junction bases with no gene match: 4. The CDR3 consists of 14 residues. From germline, CDR1 is SEHNR and CDR2 FQNEAQ (reference sequence).

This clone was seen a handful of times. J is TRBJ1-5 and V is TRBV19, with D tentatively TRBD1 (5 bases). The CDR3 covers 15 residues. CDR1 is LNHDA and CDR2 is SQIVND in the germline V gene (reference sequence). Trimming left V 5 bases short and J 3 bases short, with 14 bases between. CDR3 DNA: TGTGCCAGTAGTGGGGGGGATCACCCCAATCAGCCCCAGCATTTT. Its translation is CASSGGDHPNQPQHF.

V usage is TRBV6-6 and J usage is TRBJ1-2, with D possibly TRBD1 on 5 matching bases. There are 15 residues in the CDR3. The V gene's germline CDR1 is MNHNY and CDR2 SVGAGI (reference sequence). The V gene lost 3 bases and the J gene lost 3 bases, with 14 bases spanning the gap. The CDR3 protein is CASSYGSRVHYGYTF. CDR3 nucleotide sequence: TGTGCCAGCAGTTATGGTTCCAGGGTTCACTATGGCTACACCTTC.

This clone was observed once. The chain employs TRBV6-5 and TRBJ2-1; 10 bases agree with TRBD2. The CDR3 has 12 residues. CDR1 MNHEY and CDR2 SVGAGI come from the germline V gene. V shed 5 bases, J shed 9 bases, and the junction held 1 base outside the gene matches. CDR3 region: CASSTSGVEQFF. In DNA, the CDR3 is TGTGCCAGCAGTACTAGCGGGGTTGAGCAGTTCTTC.

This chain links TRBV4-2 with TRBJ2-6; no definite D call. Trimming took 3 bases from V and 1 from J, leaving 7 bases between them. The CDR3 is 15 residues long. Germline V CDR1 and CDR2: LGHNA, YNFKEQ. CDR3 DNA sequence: TGTGCCAGCAGCCACCGCGTTTCTGGGGCCAACGTCCTGACTTTC. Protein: CASSHRVSGANVLTF.

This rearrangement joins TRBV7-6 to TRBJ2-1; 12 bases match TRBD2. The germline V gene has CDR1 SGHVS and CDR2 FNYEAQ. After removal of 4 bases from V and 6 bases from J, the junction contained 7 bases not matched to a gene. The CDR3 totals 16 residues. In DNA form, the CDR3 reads TGTGCCAGCAGCTCGGGACTAGCGGGCCCCTCCAATGAGCAGTTCTTC. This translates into CASSSGLAGPSNEQFF.

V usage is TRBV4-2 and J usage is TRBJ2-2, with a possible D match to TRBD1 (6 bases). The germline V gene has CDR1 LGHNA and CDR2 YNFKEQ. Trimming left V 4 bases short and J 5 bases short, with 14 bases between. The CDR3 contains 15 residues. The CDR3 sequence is CASSPQGQGTGELFF. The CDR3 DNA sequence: TGTGCCAGCAGCCCCCAGGGGCAGGGAACCGGGGAGCTGTTTTTT.

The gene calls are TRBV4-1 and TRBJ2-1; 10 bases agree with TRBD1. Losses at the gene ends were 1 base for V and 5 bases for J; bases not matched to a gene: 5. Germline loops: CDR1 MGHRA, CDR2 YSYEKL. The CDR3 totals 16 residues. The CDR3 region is CASSQGGTGVHNEQFF. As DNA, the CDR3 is TGCGCCAGCAGCCAAGGGGGGACAGGGGTGCACAATGAGCAGTTCTTC.

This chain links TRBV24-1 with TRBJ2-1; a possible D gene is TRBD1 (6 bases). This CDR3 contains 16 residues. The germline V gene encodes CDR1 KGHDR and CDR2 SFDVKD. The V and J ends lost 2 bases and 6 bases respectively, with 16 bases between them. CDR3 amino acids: CATSDSRQAQGNEQFF. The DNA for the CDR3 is TGTGCCACCAGTGATTCCCGACAGGCCCAAGGCAATGAGCAGTTCTTC.

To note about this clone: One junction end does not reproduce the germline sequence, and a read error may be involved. CDR3 loop: CASSRGTGSTDTQYF. Here the CDR3 DNA reads TGTGCTAGCAGCCGAGGCACGGGAAGCACAGATACGCAGTATTTT. The rearrangement joins TRBV7-7 to TRBJ2-3; D possibly corresponds to TRBD2 (5 bases). Germline V gene data show CDR1 as SSHAT and CDR2 as FNYEAQ (reference sequence). The CDR3 spans 15 residues. Full variable domain (missing parts from reference TRBV7-7 and TRBJ2-3): GAGVSQSPRYKVTKRGQDVTLRCDPISSHATLYWYQQALGQGPEFLTYFNYEAQPDKSGLPSDRFSAERPEGSISTLTIQRTEQRDSAMYRCASSRGTGSTDTQYFGPGTRLTVL.

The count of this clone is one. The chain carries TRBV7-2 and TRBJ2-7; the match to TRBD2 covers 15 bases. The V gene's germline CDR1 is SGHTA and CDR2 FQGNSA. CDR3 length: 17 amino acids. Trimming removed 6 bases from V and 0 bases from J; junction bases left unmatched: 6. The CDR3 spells CASRRTSGGASSYEQYF. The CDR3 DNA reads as TGTGCCAGCAGGCGGACTAGCGGGGGGGCGAGCTCCTACGAGCAGTACTTC.

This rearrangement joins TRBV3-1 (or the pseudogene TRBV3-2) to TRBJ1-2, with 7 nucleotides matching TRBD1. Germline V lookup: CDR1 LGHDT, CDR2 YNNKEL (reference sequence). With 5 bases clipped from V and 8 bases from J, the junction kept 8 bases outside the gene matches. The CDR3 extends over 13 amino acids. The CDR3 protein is CASSRGQVRGYTF. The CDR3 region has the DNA TGTGCCAGCAGCAGGGGGCAAGTTCGCGGCTACACCTTC.

The chain's CDR3 is CASSQVIRQGGLASSGNTIYF. CDR3 bases: TGCGCCAGCAGCCAAGTTATTCGCCAGGGAGGTCTTGCAAGCTCTGGAAACACCATATATTTT. This sequence joins TRBV4-3 and TRBJ1-3, with D maybe TRBD1 (5 bases). CDR1 is LGHNA, CDR2 YSLEER, per germline. The CDR3 consists of 21 residues. V was pared by 1 base and J by 0 bases, with 25 bases between.

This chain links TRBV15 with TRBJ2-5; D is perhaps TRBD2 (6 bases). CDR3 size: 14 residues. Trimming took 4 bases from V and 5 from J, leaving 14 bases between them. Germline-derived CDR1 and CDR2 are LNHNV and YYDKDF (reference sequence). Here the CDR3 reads CATSTRGGKETQYF. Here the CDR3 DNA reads TGTGCCACCAGCACCCGTGGAGGGAAGGAGACCCAGTACTTC.

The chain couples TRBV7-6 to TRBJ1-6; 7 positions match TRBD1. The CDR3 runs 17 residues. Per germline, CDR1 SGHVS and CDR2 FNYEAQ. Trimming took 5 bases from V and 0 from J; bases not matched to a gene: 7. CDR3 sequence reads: CASSADRWSSYNSPLHF. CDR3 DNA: TGTGCCAGCAGCGCGGACAGGTGGAGCTCCTATAATTCACCCCTCCACTTT.

The CDR3 sequence: CASSAGPHGEKLFF. CDR3 nucleotides: TGTGCCAGCAGCGCGGGTCCCCATGGTGAAAAACTGTTTTTT. J is TRBJ1-4 and V is TRBV9; the D is unclear. The CDR3 consists of 14 residues. V was trimmed by 3 bases and J by 7 bases, leaving 13 bases between them. Germline lookup yields CDR1 SGDLS and CDR2 YYNGEE.

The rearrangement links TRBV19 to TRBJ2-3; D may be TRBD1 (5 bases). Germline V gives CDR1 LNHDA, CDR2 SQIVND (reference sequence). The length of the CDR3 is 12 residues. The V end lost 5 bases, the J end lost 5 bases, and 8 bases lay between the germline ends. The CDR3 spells CASSGTGDTQYF. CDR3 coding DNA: TGTGCCAGTAGTGGAACAGGAGATACGCAGTATTTT.

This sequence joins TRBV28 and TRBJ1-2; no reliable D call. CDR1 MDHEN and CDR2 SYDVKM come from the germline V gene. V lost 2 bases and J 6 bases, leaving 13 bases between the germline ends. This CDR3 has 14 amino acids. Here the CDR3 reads CASSLTAVSNGYTF. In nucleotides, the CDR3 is TGTGCCAGCAGTTTAACAGCAGTATCCAATGGCTACACCTTC.

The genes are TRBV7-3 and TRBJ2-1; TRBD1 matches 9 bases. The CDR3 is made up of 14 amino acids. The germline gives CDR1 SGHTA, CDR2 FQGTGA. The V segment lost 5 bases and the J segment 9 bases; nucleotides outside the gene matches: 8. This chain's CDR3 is CASSPSGTGIEQFF. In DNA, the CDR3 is TGTGCCAGCAGCCCTTCCGGGACAGGGATTGAGCAGTTCTTC.

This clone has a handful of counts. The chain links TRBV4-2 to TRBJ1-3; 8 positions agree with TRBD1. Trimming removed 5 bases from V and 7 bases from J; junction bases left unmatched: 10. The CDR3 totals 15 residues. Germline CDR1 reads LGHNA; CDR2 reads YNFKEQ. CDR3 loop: CASSSRTGLGNTIYF. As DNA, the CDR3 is TGTGCCAGCAGCTCCCGGACAGGGCTGGGGAACACCATATATTTT.

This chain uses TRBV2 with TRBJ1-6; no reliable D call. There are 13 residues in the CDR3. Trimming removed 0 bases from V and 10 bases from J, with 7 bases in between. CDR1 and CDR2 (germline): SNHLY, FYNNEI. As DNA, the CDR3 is TGTGCCAGCAGTGAAGCCCCAGGCTCACCCCTCCACTTT. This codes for CASSEAPGSPLHF.

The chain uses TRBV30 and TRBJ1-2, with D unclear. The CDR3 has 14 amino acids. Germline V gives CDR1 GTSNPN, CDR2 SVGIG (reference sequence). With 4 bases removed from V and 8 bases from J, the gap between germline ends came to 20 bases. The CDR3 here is CAWTQTASHRGYTF. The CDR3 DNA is TGTGCCTGGACTCAAACGGCCAGTCACAGAGGCTACACCTTC.